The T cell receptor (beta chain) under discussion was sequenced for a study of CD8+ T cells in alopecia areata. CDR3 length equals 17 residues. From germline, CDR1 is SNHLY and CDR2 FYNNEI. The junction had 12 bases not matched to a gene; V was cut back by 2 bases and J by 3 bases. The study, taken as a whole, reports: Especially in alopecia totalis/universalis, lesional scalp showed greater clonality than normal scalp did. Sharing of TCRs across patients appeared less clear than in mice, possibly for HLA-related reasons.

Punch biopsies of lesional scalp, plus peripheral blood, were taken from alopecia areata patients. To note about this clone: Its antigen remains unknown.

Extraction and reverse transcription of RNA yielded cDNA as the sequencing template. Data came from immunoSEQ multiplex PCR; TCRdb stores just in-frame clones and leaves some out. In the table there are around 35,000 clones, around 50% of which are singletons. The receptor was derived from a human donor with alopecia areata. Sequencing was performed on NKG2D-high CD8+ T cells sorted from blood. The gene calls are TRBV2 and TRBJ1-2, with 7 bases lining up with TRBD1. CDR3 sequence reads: CASSEPTLRQGDYGYTF. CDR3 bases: TGTGCCAGCAGTGAACCAACGCTTCGACAGGGAGACTATGGCTACACCTTC. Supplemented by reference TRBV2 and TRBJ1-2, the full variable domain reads EPEVTQTPSHQVTQMGQEVILRCVPISNHLYFYWYRQILGQKVEFLVSFYNNEISEKSEIFDDQFSVERPDGSNFTLKIRSTKLEDSAMYFCASSEPTLRQGDYGYTFGSGTRLTVV.